These T cell receptor beta chains were read from a single sample in a study of lymphopenia after photon versus proton radiotherapy. The table came from immunoSEQ multiplex PCR; TCRdb's copy has only in-frame clones and leaves some out. The sample has about 24,000 clones; roughly four fifths are singletons. The specimen comprised peripheral blood, sampled from a patient treated with proton-based radiotherapy. These receptors originate from a woman between 65 and 79 years old with pancreatic cancer. Both conserved end residues are part of each CDR3. A D gene is named only where the DNA matches it firmly. The size entry is marked missing in some rows and otherwise reads once, few, many or a size class.

j_call d_call clone_size v_call cdr3_nt cdr3_aa
TRBJ2-1 TRBD2 . TRBV11-2 TGTGCCAGCAACCACCTCGGGACTACCCATGAGCAGTTCTTC CASNHLGTTHEQFF
TRBJ2-4 . . TRBV4-1 TGCGCCAGCAGCCAGGAAGTCTCCGGGAGATTCGGGAACATTCAGTACTTC CASSQEVSGRFGNIQYF
TRBJ2-7 . . TRBV6-9 TGTGCCAGCAGAGATGGGACCTGTCTTTCCTACGAGCAGTACTTC CASRDGTCLSYEQYF
TRBJ1-2 TRBD1 . TRBV5-1 TGCGCCAGCAGCTTAGGGGACGGACAGGTGACTTCGGGCTACACCTTC CASSLGDGQVTSGYTF
TRBJ1-1 . . TRBV7-2 TGTGCCAGCAGTCAATACAGGGAGAGGACTGAAGCTTTCTTT CASSQYRERTEAFF
TRBJ1-1 . . TRBV5-1 TGCGCCAGCAGCAACCATATAGTCATGAACACTGAAGCTTTCTTT CASSNHIVMNTEAFF
TRBJ2-7 . . TRBV28 TGTGCCAGCAGTTTTTGGTCGGGGAGCTCCTACGAGCAGTACTTC CASSFWSGSSYEQYF
TRBJ2-5 TRBD2 . TRBV5-1 TGCGCCAGCAGCTCCGGGACTAGCAACAAAGAGACCCAGTACTTC CASSSGTSNKETQYF
TRBJ2-6 . . TRBV11-3 TGTGCCAGCAGCTCCCCCGGGGCCAACGTCCTGACTTTC CASSSPGANVLTF
TRBJ2-5 TRBD2 . TRBV12-5 TGTGCTAGTGGTTTGGTAGGCGCCGGACTAGCGGCTCAAGAGACCCAGTACTTC CASGLVGAGLAAQETQYF
TRBJ2-1 . . TRBV7-7 TGTGCTAGCAGCCAGAATCCAGGGGTGTCCTACAATGAGCAGTTCTTC CASSQNPGVSYNEQFF
TRBJ2-1 . once TRBV7-8 TGTGCCAGCAGCCGTGGCGGGACGGACCCTCAAGTGCAGTTCTTC CASSRGGTDPQVQFF
TRBJ2-1 . . TRBV10-3 . CAISSSGNEQFF
TRBJ1-1 TRBD1 few TRBV12-5 TGTGCTAGTGGTTTGGTACTAGGACAGGGGTCTGTGAACACTGAAGCTTTCTTT CASGLVLGQGSVNTEAFF
TRBJ1-1 TRBD1 . TRBV5-1 TGCGCCAGCAGCTTGCGTTCGGGACAGCTGAACACTGAAGCTTTCTTT CASSLRSGQLNTEAFF
TRBJ2-7 . . TRBV6-5 TGTGCCAGCAGTCTAACAGGGCTCGAAACCTACGAGCAGTACTTC CASSLTGLETYEQYF
TRBJ2-1 TRBD2 . TRBV5-1 TGCGCCAGCAGCTTGGAGTCTAGCGGGAGCCTCAGCTCCTACAATGAGCAGTTCTTC CASSLESSGSLSSYNEQFF
TRBJ1-6 TRBD1 . TRBV27 TGTGCCTCCTCACAGACAGGGCCGTCACCCCTCCACTTT CASSQTGPSPLHF
TRBJ2-1 . large TRBV19 TGTGCCAGTAGTATAGGCCCCCTTGAGGGCAATGAGCAGTTCTTC CASSIGPLEGNEQFF
TRBJ2-5 TRBD2 hyperexpanded TRBV28 TGTGCCAGCAGTCCGGGGACTAACCAAGAGACCCAGTACTTC CASSPGTNQETQYF
TRBJ2-3 TRBD2 . TRBV15 TGTGCCACCGCAGGGAGGGAGGCTATCACAGATACGCAGTATTTT CATAGREAITDTQYF
TRBJ1-1 TRBD1 . TRBV10-3 TGTGCCGTCACAGGGGGCACTGAAGCTTTCTTT CAVTGGTEAFF
TRBJ1-1 . once TRBV7-3 TGTGCCAGCAGCCCTGACATGAACACTGAAGCTTTCTTT CASSPDMNTEAFF
TRBJ1-1 . . TRBV28 TGTGCCAGCAGGCTCAGGGGATGGATCACTGAAGCTTTCTTT CASRLRGWITEAFF
TRBJ2-7 . . TRBV6-1 TGTGCCAGCGGATACGAGCAGTACTTC CASGYEQYF
TRBJ2-3 . few TRBV6-6 TGTGCCAGCAGGGGGGCCTCGGGCACAGATACGCAGTATTTT CASRGASGTDTQYF
TRBJ2-5 TRBD2 medium-sized TRBV27 TGTGCCAGCAGTCCCTTTCCCAGGGAGCGGGAAGGAGAGACCCAGTACTTC CASSPFPREREGETQYF
TRBJ2-2 . few TRBV28 TGTGCCAGCACCATGAGTGGCACCGGGGAGCTGTTTTTT CASTMSGTGELFF
TRBJ2-2 . few TRBV27 TGTGCCAGCAGTGCACGACTGGGCCTCCCCACCGGGGAGCTGTTTTTT CASSARLGLPTGELFF
TRBJ1-2 TRBD1 . TRBV5-5 TGTGCCAGCAGCACGGGACAGGGGCCTGCCCCTAACTATGGCTACACCTTC CASSTGQGPAPNYGYTF
TRBJ2-3 . medium-sized TRBV15 TGTGCCACCAGCAGCCCCGCGGGGGCTTCAGATACGCAGTATTTT CATSSPAGASDTQYF
TRBJ2-5 TRBD2 . TRBV27 TGTGCCAGCGGACTAGCGGGAGGGTACGGAGAGACCCAGTACTTC CASGLAGGYGETQYF
TRBJ2-4 TRBD1 once TRBV5-6 TGTGCCAGCAGCGGGACAGGGGTGAACATTCAGTACTTC CASSGTGVNIQYF
TRBJ2-6 . . TRBV5-4 TGTGCCAGCAGCCTGACCGGACAGCGAAGTGGGGCCAACGTCCTGACTTTC CASSLTGQRSGANVLTF
TRBJ2-1 . . TRBV5-1 TGCGCCAGCAGCGCCCCAGCAAGTGATGAGCAGTTCTTC CASSAPASDEQFF
TRBJ2-3 TRBD1 . TRBV2 TGTGCCAGCACCGGGACAGGGAGAGGGGCAGATACGCAGTATTTT CASTGTGRGADTQYF
TRBJ2-1 . . TRBV18 TGTGCCAGCCAAGCCTGGGGCCAGGCGGACTACAATGAGCAGTTCTTC CASQAWGQADYNEQFF
TRBJ2-2 . . TRBV7-9 TGTGCCAGCAGCCCGGACGGTCAAGGAGGGGAGCTGTTTTTT CASSPDGQGGELFF
TRBJ2-5 . few TRBV2 TGTGCCAGCACGCAGCAAGAGACCCAGTACTTC CASTQQETQYF
TRBJ2-3 . . TRBV19 TGTGCCAGTAGTATGGGGGTAGGGCCGGCAGATACGCAGTATTTT CASSMGVGPADTQYF
TRBJ2-7 TRBD1 . TRBV7-9 TGTGCCAGCAGCCTTGACAGGGGGCAACAGTACTTC CASSLDRGQQYF
TRBJ2-1 TRBD2 . TRBV11-3 TGTGCCAGCAGCTTAGTTACTAGCGGGGTAAGTGAGCAGTTCTTC CASSLVTSGVSEQFF
TRBJ2-7 . once TRBV5-6 TGTGCCAGCAGCTTGTGGCCGAATCTCTACGAGCAGTACTTC CASSLWPNLYEQYF
TRBJ2-1 . . TRBV5-4 TGTGCCAGCAGCTTGGAGTCCCGGGAGCGACAGTTCTTC CASSLESRERQFF
TRBJ2-1 TRBD2 . TRBV19 TGTGCCAGTAGTATAGCCGGGACTAGCGTAGACAATGAGCAGTTCTTC CASSIAGTSVDNEQFF
TRBJ1-1 TRBD1 once TRBV11-1 TGTGCCAGCAGCTCGGGACAGTCGAACACTGAAGCTTTCTTT CASSSGQSNTEAFF
TRBJ2-7 . once TRBV19 TGTGCCAGTAGTGACCGACACCTTCCCATATACGAGCAGTACTTC CASSDRHLPIYEQYF
TRBJ2-1 . . TRBV28 TGTGCCAGCAGTTTGTTAGGGGACAATGAGCAGTTCTTC CASSLLGDNEQFF
TRBJ2-7 . . TRBV28 TGTGCCAGCAGTTTCGCAGGGTCCGGCTACGAGCAGTACTTC CASSFAGSGYEQYF
TRBJ2-7 TRBD1 . TRBV11-2 TGTGCCAGCAGCTTAGATCCGGGACAGGGCTACGAGCAGTACTTC CASSLDPGQGYEQYF
TRBJ1-3 . . TRBV27 TGTGCCAGCAGTTCGCGGTTATCTGGAAACACCATATATTTT CASSSRLSGNTIYF
TRBJ1-2 . . TRBV6-5 TGTGCCAGCAGTTACTCGACGGGTTATGGCTACACCTTC CASSYSTGYGYTF
TRBJ2-5 . . TRBV11-2 TGTGCCAGCAGCTTAGAACGACTAGATCAAGAGACCCAGTACTTC CASSLERLDQETQYF
TRBJ2-1 . . TRBV5-6 TGTGCCAGCAGCTTCCGGGAGCCGGGACGTGAGCAGTTCTTC CASSFREPGREQFF
TRBJ1-2 TRBD1 . TRBV7-2 TGTGCCAGCAGCTTAGACAGGGGGCGAGCGTACGGCTACACCTTC CASSLDRGRAYGYTF
TRBJ2-6 TRBD1 . TRBV6-4 TGTGCCAGCAGTCCCGACAGGGCTGGGGCCAACGTCCTGACTTTC CASSPDRAGANVLTF
TRBJ2-1 . . TRBV30 TGTGCCCGGGCAGCCGGAGAATACAATGAGCAGTTCTTC CARAAGEYNEQFF
TRBJ2-7 . . TRBV28 TGTGCCAGCACCTTAGACAGCTCCTACGAGCAGTACTTC CASTLDSSYEQYF
TRBJ1-1 . . TRBV7-9 TGTGCCAGCAGCCCGGACTCGGGGAAGGGGGCTTTCTTT CASSPDSGKGAFF
TRBJ1-1 TRBD1 . TRBV6-5 TGTGCCAGCAGTCGGGACAGGGGTGAAGCTTTCTTT CASSRDRGEAFF